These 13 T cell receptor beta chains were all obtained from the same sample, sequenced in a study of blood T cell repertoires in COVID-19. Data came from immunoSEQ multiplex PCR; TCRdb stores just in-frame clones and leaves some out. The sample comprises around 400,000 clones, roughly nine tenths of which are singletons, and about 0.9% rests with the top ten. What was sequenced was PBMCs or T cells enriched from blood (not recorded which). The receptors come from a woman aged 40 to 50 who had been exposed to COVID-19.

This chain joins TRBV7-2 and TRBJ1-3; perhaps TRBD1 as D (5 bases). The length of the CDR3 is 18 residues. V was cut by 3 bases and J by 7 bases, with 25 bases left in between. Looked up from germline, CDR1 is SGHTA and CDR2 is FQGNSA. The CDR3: CASSFFGGGAIGSNTIYF. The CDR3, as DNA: TGTGCCAGCAGCTTTTTTGGGGGAGGGGCAATCGGTAGCAACACCATATATTTT.

The DNA for the CDR3 is TGTGCCAGCAGTTACTCGACACAGCAGTACTTC. Amino acids: CASSYSTQQYF. V gene TRBV6-5 combines with J gene TRBJ2-7; D remains ambiguous. The CDR3 is 11 amino acids. Germline lookup yields CDR1 MNHEY and CDR2 SVGAGI. Trimming shortened V by 0 bases and J by 8 bases, and 5 bases separated the two germline ends.

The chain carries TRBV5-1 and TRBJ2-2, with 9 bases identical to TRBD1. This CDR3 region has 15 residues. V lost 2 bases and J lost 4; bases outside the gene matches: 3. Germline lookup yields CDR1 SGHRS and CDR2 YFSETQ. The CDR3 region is CASSFGTGRTGELFF. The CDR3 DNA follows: TGCGCCAGCAGCTTCGGGACAGGGCGCACCGGGGAGCTGTTTTTT.

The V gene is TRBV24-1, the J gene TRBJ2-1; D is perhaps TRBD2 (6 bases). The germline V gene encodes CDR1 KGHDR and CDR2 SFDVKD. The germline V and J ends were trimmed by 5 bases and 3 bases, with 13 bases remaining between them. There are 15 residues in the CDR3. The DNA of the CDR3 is TGTGCCACCAGTGCGCGGGGCTCGGGCTACAATGAGCAGTTCTTC. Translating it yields CATSARGSGYNEQFF.

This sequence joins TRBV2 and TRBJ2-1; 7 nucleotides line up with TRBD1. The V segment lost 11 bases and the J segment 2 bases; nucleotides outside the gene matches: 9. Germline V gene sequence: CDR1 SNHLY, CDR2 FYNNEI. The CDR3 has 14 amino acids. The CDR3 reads CAALRQGPYNEQFF. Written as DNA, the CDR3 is TGTGCCGCCCTCAGACAGGGACCCTACAATGAGCAGTTCTTC.

The CDR3 sequence is CASSLVGGTSGSTDTQYF. Here the CDR3 DNA reads TGTGCCAGCAGCTTAGTAGGGGGGACTAGCGGGAGCACAGATACGCAGTATTTT. The chain combines TRBV13 with TRBJ2-3; 12 nucleotides match TRBD2. From germline, CDR1 is PRHDT and CDR2 FYEKMQ (reference sequence). Trimming removed 1 base from V and 0 bases from J; junction bases left unmatched: 5. The CDR3 runs to 18 residues.

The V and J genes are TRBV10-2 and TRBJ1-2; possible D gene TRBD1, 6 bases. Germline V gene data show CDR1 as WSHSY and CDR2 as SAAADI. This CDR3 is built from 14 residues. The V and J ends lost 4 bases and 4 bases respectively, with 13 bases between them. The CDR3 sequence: CASSAGGGFYGYTF. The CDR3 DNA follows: TGCGCCAGCAGTGCCGGGGGGGGCTTCTATGGCTACACCTTC.

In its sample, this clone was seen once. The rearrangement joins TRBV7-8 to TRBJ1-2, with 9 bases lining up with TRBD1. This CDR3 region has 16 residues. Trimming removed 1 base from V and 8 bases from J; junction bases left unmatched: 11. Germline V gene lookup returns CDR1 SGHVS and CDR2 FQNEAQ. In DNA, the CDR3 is TGTGCCAGCAGCTTAGTTAGGGGACAGGGATCTGGGGGCTACACCTTC. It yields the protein CASSLVRGQGSGGYTF. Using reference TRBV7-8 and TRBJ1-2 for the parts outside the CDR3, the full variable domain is GAGVSQSPRYKVAKRGQDVALRCDPISGHVSLFWYQQALGQGPEFLTYFQNEAQLDKSGLPSDRFFAERPEGSVSTLKIQRTQQEDSAVYLCASSLVRGQGSGGYTFGSGTRLTVV.

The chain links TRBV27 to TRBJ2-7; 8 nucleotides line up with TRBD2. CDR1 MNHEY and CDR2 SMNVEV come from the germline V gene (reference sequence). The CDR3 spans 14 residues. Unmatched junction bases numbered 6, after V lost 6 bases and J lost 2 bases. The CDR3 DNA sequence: TGTGCCAGCAGGTTCGGGGGGGATGCCTACGAGCAGTACTTC. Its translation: CASRFGGDAYEQYF.

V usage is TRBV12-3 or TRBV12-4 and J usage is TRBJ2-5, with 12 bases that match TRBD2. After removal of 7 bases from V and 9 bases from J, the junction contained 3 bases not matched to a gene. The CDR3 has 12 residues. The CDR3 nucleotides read TGTGCCAGCACTAGCGGGGGGGCGGCCCAGTACTTC. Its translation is CASTSGGAAQYF.

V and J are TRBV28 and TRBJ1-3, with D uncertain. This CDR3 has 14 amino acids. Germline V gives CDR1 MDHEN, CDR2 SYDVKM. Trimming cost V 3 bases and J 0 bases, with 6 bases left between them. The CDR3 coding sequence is TGTGCCAGCAGTTTGGGGAGCTCTGGAAACACCATATATTTT. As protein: CASSLGSSGNTIYF.

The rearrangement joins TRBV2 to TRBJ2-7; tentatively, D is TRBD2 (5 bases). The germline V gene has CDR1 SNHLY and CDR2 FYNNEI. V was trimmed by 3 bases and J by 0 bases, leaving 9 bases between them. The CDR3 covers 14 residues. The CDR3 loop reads CASSDTEVSYEQYF. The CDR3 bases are TGTGCCAGCAGTGATACGGAGGTCTCCTACGAGCAGTACTTC. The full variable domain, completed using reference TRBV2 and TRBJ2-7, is EPEVTQTPSHQVTQMGQEVILRCVPISNHLYFYWYRQILGQKVEFLVSFYNNEISEKSEIFDDQFSVERPDGSNFTLKIRSTKLEDSAMYFCASSDTEVSYEQYFGPGTRLTVT.

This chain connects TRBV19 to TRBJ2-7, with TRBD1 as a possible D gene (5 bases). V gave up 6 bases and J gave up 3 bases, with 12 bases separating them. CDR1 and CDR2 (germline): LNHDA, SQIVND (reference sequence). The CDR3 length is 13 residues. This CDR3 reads CASSQQGNYEQYF. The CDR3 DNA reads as TGTGCCAGTAGCCAGCAGGGAAACTACGAGCAGTACTTC.